These 25 T cell receptor beta chains share one sample of origin, sequenced in a study of CD8 T cells in Susac syndrome (dated 2019 in TCRdb). Libraries were built with the immunoSEQ multiplex PCR assay. RNA was extracted using the RNeasy kit, and about 0.45 to 1 ug of the RNA was reverse transcribed with random hexamers. Starting from the raw public reads, TCRdb applied fastp trimming at Q25, assembled clones with MiXCR and retained in-frame beta chains. Rows are combined by CDR3 protein, so each entry shows the most common genes and DNA. The sample records about 300,000 distinct CDR3 sequences, 85% of which are singletons. Together, the top ten hold roughly 0.21% of the sample. Sequencing input: CD8+ T cells from PBMCs. These receptors were collected from a human donor with multiple sclerosis.

This clonotype occurred once. As DNA, the CDR3 is TGTGCCAGTAACGGGGGTGGGACCGGGGAGCTGTTTTTT. Encoded protein: CASNGGGTGELFF. The rearrangement joins TRBV19 to TRBJ2-2, with D tentatively TRBD2 (6 bases). CDR3 size: 13 residues. In germline, CDR1 is LNHDA, CDR2 SQIVND (reference sequence). Trimming removed 7 bases at V and 5 bases at J, with 11 bases between.

The chain employs TRBV19 and TRBJ1-1, with TRBD1 as a possible D gene (5 bases). Trimming pared 3 bases from V and 7 bases from J, leaving 18 bases between. The CDR3 sequence is 15 residues long. Per germline, CDR1 LNHDA and CDR2 SQIVND (reference sequence). CDR3 protein: CASSIGARDQFEAFF. In DNA form, the CDR3 reads TGTGCCAGTAGTATTGGCGCCAGGGATCAGTTTGAAGCTTTCTTT. The variable domain in full, with the rest retrieved from reference TRBV19 and TRBJ1-1, is DGGITQSPKYLFRKEGQNVTLSCEQNLNHDAMYWYRQDPGQGLRLIYYSQIVNDFQKGDIAEGYSVSREKKESFPLTVTSAQKNPTAFYLCASSIGARDQFEAFFGQGTRLTVV.

V is TRBV21-1 and J is TRBJ2-7; the D call TRBD1 from the table was never checked on the DNA. TRBV21-1 is designated a pseudogene. CDR3 size: 16 residues. CDR3 region: CASSPHPGTGDYEQYF. In nucleotides, the CDR3 is TGTGCCAGCAGCCCACATCCAGGGACAGGAGACTACGAGCAGTACTTC.

V is TRBV29-1 and J is TRBJ2-5, with 9 nucleotides matching TRBD2. Trimming took 4 bases from V and 2 from J; bases not matched to a gene: 11. CDR1 is SQVTM and CDR2 is ANQGSEA in the germline V gene. This CDR3 has 16 amino acids. The CDR3: CSVAGGSSGTQETQYF. The CDR3 DNA reads as TGCAGCGTTGCAGGTGGTTCTAGCGGGACGCAAGAGACCCAGTACTTC.

The gene calls are TRBV28 and TRBJ2-1; D may be TRBD1 (6 bases). V was cut by 5 bases and J by 5 bases, with 10 bases left in between. The CDR3 has 13 amino acids. Germline V gene lookup returns CDR1 MDHEN and CDR2 SYDVKM. As DNA, the CDR3 is TGTGCCAGCAGTCCGGGACATGACAATGAGCAGTTCTTC. It yields the protein CASSPGHDNEQFF.

The CDR3 loop reads CASSWDGTDTQYF. DNA of the CDR3: TGTGCCAGCAGTTGGGACGGCACAGATACGCAGTATTTT. V and J are TRBV11-2 and TRBJ2-3; perhaps D is TRBD1 or TRBD2 (5 bases each). V dropped 6 bases and J dropped 1 base, with 8 bases sitting between them. Germline CDR1 is SGHAT and CDR2 is FQNNGV. The CDR3 contains 13 residues.

Regarding this clonotype: A read error may account for a junction end that differs from germline. This rearrangement joins TRBV16 to TRBJ2-3; D is possibly TRBD2 (5 bases). The CDR3 has 16 amino acids. Germline assignment: CDR1 KGHSY and CDR2 FQNENV. CDR3 DNA: TGTGCCAGCAGCCATAGTAGAACGGGAAGCACAGATGCGCAGTATTTT. Protein product: CASSHSRTGSTDAQYF.

The chain is built from TRBV20-1 and TRBJ2-7; D is tentatively TRBD1 or TRBD2 (6 bases each). The V gene's germline CDR1 is DFQATT and CDR2 SNEGSKA (reference sequence). CDR3 length: 16 amino acids. Trimming removed 1 base at V and 0 bases at J, with 16 bases between. CDR3 region: CSARGGGQSPSYEQYF. CDR3 sequence (DNA): TGCAGTGCTAGAGGGGGAGGACAGTCGCCCTCCTACGAGCAGTACTTC.

The rearrangement joins TRBV28 to TRBJ2-1; TRBD2 is a possible D gene (7 bases). CDR1 is MDHEN, CDR2 SYDVKM, per germline. The CDR3 has 14 residues. With 6 bases removed from V and 7 bases from J, the gap between germline ends came to 16 bases. In nucleotides, the CDR3 is TGTGCCAGCAGCCCAGGGGAGGGCTGGAATGAGCAGTTCTTC. Translating gives CASSPGEGWNEQFF.

The chain combines TRBV11-2 with TRBJ2-2, with D possibly being TRBD2 (5 bases). V was shortened by 1 base and J by 2 bases, with 17 bases between the two germline ends. The length of the CDR3 is 18 residues. Per the germline V gene, CDR1 is SGHAT and CDR2 is FQNNGV. The CDR3 is CASSLGPGKFRNTGELFF. The CDR3 DNA is TGTGCCAGCAGCTTAGGGCCGGGGAAGTTTCGAAACACCGGGGAGCTGTTTTTT. Supplemented by reference TRBV11-2 and TRBJ2-2, the full variable domain reads EAGVAQSPRYKIIEKRQSVAFWCNPISGHATLYWYQQILGQGPKLLIQFQNNGVVDDSQLPKDRFSAERLKGVDSTLKIQPAKLEDSAVYLCASSLGPGKFRNTGELFFGEGSRLTVL.

The chain couples TRBV9 to TRBJ2-1; possible D gene TRBD1, 6 bases. V lost 4 bases and J lost 1, with 18 bases in between. There are 17 residues in the CDR3. The germline gives CDR1 SGDLS, CDR2 YYNGEE. DNA for the CDR3: TGTGCCAGCAGCCCCAGACTACAGGGAGTATCCTACAATGAGCAGTTCTTC. Encoded protein: CASSPRLQGVSYNEQFF.

This clonotype was observed once. The chain carries TRBV7-8 and TRBJ1-4, with a tentative D call TRBD1 (6 bases). The CDR3 covers 14 residues. Germline V gene sequence: CDR1 SGHVS, CDR2 FQNEAQ. V was clipped by 6 bases and J by 2 bases, with 10 bases between them. The CDR3 DNA follows: TGTGCCAGCAGACCAGGGGACACTAATGAAAAACTGTTTTTT. It encodes CASRPGDTNEKLFF.

The rearrangement links TRBV4-3 to TRBJ2-7; TRBD2 aligns across 10 bases. The junction had 5 bases not matched to a gene; V was cut back by 0 bases and J by 0 bases. Germline V gives CDR1 LGHNA, CDR2 YSLEER. The CDR3 has 17 amino acids. This CDR3 reads CASSQELVAGGSYEQYF. CDR3 coding DNA: TGCGCCAGCAGCCAAGAGTTGGTAGCGGGAGGCTCCTACGAGCAGTACTTC.

V is TRBV28 and J is TRBJ2-1, with D perhaps being TRBD1 or TRBD2 (5 bases each). Per the germline V gene, CDR1 is MDHEN and CDR2 is SYDVKM. V dropped 3 bases and J dropped 7 bases, with 10 bases sitting between them. This CDR3 spans 13 amino acids. CDR3 DNA sequence: TGTGCCAGCAGTTTCGAGGGGTCGAATGAGCAGTTCTTC. It specifies CASSFEGSNEQFF.

The chain links TRBV28 to TRBJ2-4, with TRBD1 matching over 9 bases. The length of the CDR3 is 17 residues. Per the germline V gene, CDR1 is MDHEN and CDR2 is SYDVKM. Trimming cost V 6 bases and J 3 bases; bases outside gene matches: 12. CDR3 nucleotide sequence: TGTGCCAGCAGCCCTATCACAGGGGGCATTGGCAAAAACATTCAGTACTTC. Protein sequence: CASSPITGGIGKNIQYF.

The chain employs TRBV5-6 and TRBJ2-2, with D perhaps given as TRBD1 or TRBD2 (5 bases each). Germline loops: CDR1 SGHDT, CDR2 YYEEEE. The CDR3 runs to 15 residues. The V end lost 4 bases, the J end lost 7 bases, and 17 bases lay between the germline ends. The CDR3 DNA reads as TGTGCCAGCAGCCGGCCTTCAAGGGACGTCGGGGAGCTGTTTTTT. It translates to CASSRPSRDVGELFF.

This sequence joins TRBV7-2 and TRBJ2-7; possible D gene TRBD2, 5 bases. This CDR3 spans 16 amino acids. The V end was cut by 2 bases, the J end by 6 bases, with 20 bases between. CDR1 is SGHTA and CDR2 is FQGNSA in the germline V gene. The CDR3 sequence is CASSLFGMDAASEQYF. CDR3 coding DNA: TGTGCCAGCAGCTTATTCGGGATGGATGCGGCGAGCGAGCAGTACTTC.

The rearrangement joins TRBV6-2 or TRBV6-3 to TRBJ2-7, with a possible D match to TRBD1 (6 bases). The CDR3 runs to 19 residues. Germline-derived CDR1 and CDR2 are MNHEY and SVGEGT. Trimming left V 0 bases short and J 5 bases short, with 26 bases between. CDR3 sequence (DNA): TGTGCCAGCAGTTACTCGTCCCAGGGGCGCAAACTGTACCACGACGAGCAGTACTTC. This translates into CASSYSSQGRKLYHDEQYF.

The chain recombines TRBV20-1 with TRBJ1-1; 9 bases are shared with TRBD1. Germline V gene data show CDR1 as DFQATT and CDR2 as SNEGSKA (reference sequence). The CDR3 totals 12 residues. CDR3 region: CRGTGPNTEAFF. Here the CDR3 DNA reads TGCAGGGGGACAGGGCCGAACACTGAAGCTTTCTTT.

Only one count was recorded for this clonotype. The rearrangement uses TRBV4-1 and TRBJ2-2; D unresolved. Germline values: CDR1 MGHRA, CDR2 YSYEKL. The CDR3 consists of 17 residues. The germline V and J ends were trimmed by 0 bases and 4 bases, with 15 bases remaining between them. CDR3 nucleotide sequence: TGCGCCAGCAGCCAAGAGGTGTCCTCACCCCGCACCGGGGAGCTGTTTTTT. Translated: CASSQEVSSPRTGELFF.

The chain combines TRBV29-1 with TRBJ1-5; no firm D call. Looked up from germline, CDR1 is SQVTM and CDR2 is ANQGSEA. V was pared by 4 bases and J by 5 bases, with 15 bases between. This CDR3 is built from 14 residues. This CDR3 is CSVVVAGPDQPQHF. The CDR3 region has the DNA TGCAGCGTTGTGGTGGCGGGTCCCGATCAGCCCCAGCATTTT.

This clonotype was detected once. The chain recombines TRBV6-5 with TRBJ2-5; 10 bases are shared with TRBD2. Germline CDR1 and CDR2: MNHEY and SVGAGI. V trimming: 2 bases; J trimming: 5 bases; junction bases outside the gene matches: 5. This CDR3 region has 15 residues. CDR3 in amino acids: CASSYKREGGETQYF. The CDR3 DNA is TGTGCCAGCAGTTACAAGCGGGAGGGCGGTGAGACCCAGTACTTC.

CDR3 sequence reads: CAWTRHSDYGYTF. The CDR3 coding sequence is TGTGCCTGGACCAGACACAGTGACTATGGCTACACCTTC. The rearrangement joins TRBV30 to TRBJ1-2, with unresolved D. Germline V gene lookup returns CDR1 GTSNPN and CDR2 SVGIG (reference sequence). Trimming removed 4 bases from V and 3 bases from J, with 12 bases in between. The CDR3 runs to 13 residues.

A few counts support this clonotype. The chain couples TRBV7-2 to TRBJ2-7, with TRBD1 as a possible D gene (5 bases). CDR1 and CDR2 (germline): SGHTA, FQGNSA. CDR3 length equals 15 residues. V lost 4 bases and J 2 bases, leaving 15 bases between the germline ends. CDR3 in amino acids: CASSSHRYPTYEQYF. In DNA form, the CDR3 reads TGTGCCAGCAGCTCCCACAGGTATCCGACCTACGAGCAGTACTTC.

The chain recombines TRBV6-1 with TRBJ2-2; 8 nucleotides line up with TRBD2. Germline V gene lookup returns CDR1 MNHNS and CDR2 SASEGT. V lost 10 bases and J lost 3; bases outside the gene matches: 10. The CDR3 totals 15 residues. CDR3 sequence: CATEWRGAHTGELFF. Written as DNA, the CDR3 is TGTGCCACTGAATGGCGGGGGGCGCACACCGGGGAGCTGTTTTTT.